This TCR beta chain was identified during a study of T cell responses to AZD1222 COVID-19 vaccine. This clone has a single count. The V and J ends lost 0 bases and 10 bases respectively, with 16 bases between them. The CDR3 is 16 residues long. The V gene's germline CDR1 is MNHEY and CDR2 SVGAGI. Data came from immunoSEQ multiplex PCR; TCRdb stores just in-frame clones and leaves some out. The repertoire holds about 81,000 clones, with more than 70% as singletons. The material sequenced was peripheral blood, taken 28 days after the second AZD1222 dose. The chain combines TRBV6-5 with TRBJ1-6; D is undetermined. The receptor's source is an adult who received the AZD1222 COVID-19 vaccine. DNA for the CDR3: TGTGCCAGCAGTTACTCGATGCGGGGTCTGAGGTCACCCCTCCACTTT. Translated: CASSYSMRGLRSPLHF.